The subject of this entry is one T cell receptor (beta chain). Antigen specificity is unknown. PCR was performed using 60 Vbeta and 13 Jbeta primers. Original methodology: The authors later counted approximately 80 million unique TCR beta chains, 9 million to 14 million of them shared. Generated by immunoSEQ multiplex PCR, the TCRdb table keeps only in-frame clones and is missing some. For V, J and clone size, that table is used; D and trimming come from the DNA. The sample contains about 130,000 clones, about 74% of which appear only once. These data belong to a study of cytomegalovirus exposure and HLA in healthy donors. Study-wide findings and caveats: The CMV antigen specificity of a few CMV-associated chains was confirmed through in vitro analysis. Earlier analysis looked at TCR beta V segments, and most were productive about 87% or about 30% of the time.

V lost 1 base and J lost 1, with 5 bases in between. The CDR3 is 13 amino acids. Germline assignment: CDR1 SQVTM and CDR2 ANQGSEA. This rearrangement joins TRBV29-1 to TRBJ2-1; D gene uncertain. The receptor comes from a woman between 45 and 65 years old in good health and CMV-seropositive. What was sequenced was PBMCs. CDR3 DNA sequence: TGCAGCGTTGAAGTGAGTTCCTACAATGAGCAGTTCTTC. Amino acid sequence: CSVEVSSYNEQFF.